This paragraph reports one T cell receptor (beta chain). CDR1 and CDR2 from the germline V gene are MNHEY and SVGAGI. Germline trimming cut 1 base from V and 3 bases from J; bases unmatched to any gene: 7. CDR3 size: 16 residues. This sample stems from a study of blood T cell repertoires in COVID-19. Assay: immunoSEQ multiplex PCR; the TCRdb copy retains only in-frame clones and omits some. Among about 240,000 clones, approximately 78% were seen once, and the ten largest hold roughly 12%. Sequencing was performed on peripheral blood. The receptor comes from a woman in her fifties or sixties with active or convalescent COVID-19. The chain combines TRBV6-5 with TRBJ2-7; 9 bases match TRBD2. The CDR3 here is CASSYWASGNFYEQYF. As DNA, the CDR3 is TGTGCCAGCAGTTACTGGGCTAGCGGGAACTTCTACGAGCAGTACTTC.